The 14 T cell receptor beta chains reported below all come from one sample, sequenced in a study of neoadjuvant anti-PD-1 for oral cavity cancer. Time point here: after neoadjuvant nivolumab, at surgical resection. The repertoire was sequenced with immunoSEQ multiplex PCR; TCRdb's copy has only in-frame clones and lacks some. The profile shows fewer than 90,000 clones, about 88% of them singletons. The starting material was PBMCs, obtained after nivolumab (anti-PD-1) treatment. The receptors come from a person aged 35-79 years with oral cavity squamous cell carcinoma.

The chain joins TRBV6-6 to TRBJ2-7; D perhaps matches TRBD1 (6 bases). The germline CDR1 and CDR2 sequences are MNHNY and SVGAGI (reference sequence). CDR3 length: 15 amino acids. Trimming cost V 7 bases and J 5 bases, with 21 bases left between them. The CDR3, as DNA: TGTGCCAGCAAAAACCTGGGACATGCAATCGACGAGCAGTACTTC. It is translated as CASKNLGHAIDEQYF.

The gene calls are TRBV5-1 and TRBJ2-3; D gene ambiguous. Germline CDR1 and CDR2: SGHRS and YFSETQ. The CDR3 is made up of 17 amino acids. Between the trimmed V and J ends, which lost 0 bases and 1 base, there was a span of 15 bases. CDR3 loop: CASSLALSWDGTDTQYF. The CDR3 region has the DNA TGCGCCAGCAGCTTGGCCCTGAGTTGGGATGGCACAGATACGCAGTATTTT.

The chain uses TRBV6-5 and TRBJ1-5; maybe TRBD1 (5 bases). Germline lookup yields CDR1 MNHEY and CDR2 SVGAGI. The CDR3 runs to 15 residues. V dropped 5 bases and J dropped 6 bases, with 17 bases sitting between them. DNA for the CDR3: TGTGCCAGCAGTACCGCAGGGTTGTATGGTCAGCCCCAGCATTTT. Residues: CASSTAGLYGQPQHF.

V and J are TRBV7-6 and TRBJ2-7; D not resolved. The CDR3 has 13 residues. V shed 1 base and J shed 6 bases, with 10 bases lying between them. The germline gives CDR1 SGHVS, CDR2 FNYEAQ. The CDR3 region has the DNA TGTGCCAGCAGCTTAGAATCTAGAGGCGAGCAGTACTTC. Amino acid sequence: CASSLESRGEQYF.

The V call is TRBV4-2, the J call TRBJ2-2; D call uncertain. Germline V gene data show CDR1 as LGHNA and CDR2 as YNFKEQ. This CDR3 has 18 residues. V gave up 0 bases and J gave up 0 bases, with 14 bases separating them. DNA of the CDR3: TGTGCCAGCAGCCAAGATCCTGGCAGGTGGGCGAACACCGGGGAGCTGTTTTTT. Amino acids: CASSQDPGRWANTGELFF.

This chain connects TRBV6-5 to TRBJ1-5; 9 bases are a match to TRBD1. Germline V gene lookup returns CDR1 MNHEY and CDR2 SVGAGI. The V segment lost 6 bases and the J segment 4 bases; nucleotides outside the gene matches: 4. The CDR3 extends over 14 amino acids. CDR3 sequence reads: CASSQQGANQPQHF. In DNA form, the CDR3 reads TGTGCCAGCAGCCAACAGGGGGCAAATCAGCCCCAGCATTTT.

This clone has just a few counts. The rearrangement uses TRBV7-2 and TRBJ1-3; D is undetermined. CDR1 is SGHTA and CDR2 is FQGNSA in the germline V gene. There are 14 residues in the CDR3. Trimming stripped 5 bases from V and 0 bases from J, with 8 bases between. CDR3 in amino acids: CASSDRYSGNTIYF. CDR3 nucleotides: TGTGCCAGCAGCGATCGCTACTCTGGAAACACCATATATTTT.

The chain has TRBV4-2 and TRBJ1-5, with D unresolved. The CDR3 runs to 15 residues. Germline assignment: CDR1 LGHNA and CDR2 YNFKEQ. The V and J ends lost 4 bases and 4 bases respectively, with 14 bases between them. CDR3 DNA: TGTGCCAGCAGCCCCATCGCCAGTGGGAATCAGCCCCAGCATTTT. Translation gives CASSPIASGNQPQHF.

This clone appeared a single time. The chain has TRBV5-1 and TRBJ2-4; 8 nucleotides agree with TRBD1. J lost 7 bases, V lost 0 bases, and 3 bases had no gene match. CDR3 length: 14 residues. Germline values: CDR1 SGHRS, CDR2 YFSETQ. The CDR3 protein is CASSLAGGKNIQYF. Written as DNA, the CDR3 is TGCGCCAGCAGCTTGGCAGGGGGCAAGAACATTCAGTACTTC.

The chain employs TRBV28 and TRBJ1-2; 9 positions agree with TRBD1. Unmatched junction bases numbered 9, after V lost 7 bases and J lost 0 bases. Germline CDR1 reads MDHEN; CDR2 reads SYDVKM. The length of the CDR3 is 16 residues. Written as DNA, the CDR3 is TGTGCCAGCACTTCGGTAGGGACAGGGACTAACTATGGCTACACCTTC. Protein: CASTSVGTGTNYGYTF.

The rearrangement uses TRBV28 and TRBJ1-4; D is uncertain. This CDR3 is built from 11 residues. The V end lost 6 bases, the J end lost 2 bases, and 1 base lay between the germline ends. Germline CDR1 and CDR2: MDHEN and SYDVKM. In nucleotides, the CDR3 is TGTGCCAGCAGGACTAATGAAAAACTGTTTTTT. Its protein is CASRTNEKLFF.

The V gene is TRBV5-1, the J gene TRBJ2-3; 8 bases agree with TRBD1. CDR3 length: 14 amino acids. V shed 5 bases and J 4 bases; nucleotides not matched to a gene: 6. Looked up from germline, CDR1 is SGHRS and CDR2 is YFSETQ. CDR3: CASRSPGGADTQYF. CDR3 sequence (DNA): TGCGCCAGCAGATCTCCAGGGGGCGCAGATACGCAGTATTTT.

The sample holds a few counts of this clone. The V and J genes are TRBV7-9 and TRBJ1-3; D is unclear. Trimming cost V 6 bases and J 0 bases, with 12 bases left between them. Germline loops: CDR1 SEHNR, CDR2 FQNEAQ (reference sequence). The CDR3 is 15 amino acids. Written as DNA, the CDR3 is TGTGCCAGCAGTCAGACGGATTTCTCTGGAAACACCATATATTTT. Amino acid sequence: CASSQTDFSGNTIYF.

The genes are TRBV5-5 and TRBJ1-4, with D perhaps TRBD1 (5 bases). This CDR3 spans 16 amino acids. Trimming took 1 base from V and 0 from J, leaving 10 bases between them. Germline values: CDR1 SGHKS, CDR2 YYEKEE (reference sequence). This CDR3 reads CASSLSRDATNEKLFF. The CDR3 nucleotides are TGTGCCAGCAGCTTGTCCAGGGATGCAACTAATGAAAAACTGTTTTTT.